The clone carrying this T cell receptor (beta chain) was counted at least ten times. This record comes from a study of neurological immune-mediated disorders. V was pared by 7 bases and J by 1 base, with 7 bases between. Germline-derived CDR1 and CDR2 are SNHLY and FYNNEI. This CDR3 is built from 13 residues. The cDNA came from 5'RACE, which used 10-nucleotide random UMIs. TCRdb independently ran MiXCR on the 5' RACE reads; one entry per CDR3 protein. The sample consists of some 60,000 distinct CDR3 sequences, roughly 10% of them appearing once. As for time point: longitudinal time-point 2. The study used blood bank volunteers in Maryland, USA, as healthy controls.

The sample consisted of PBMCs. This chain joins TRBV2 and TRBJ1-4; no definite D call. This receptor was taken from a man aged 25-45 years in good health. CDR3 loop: CASKDGTNEKLFF. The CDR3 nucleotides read TGTGCCAGCAAGGACGGAACTAATGAAAAACTGTTTTTT.